The entry below gives a single T cell receptor (beta chain) sequence along with its context. This clonotype has more than one count but fewer than ten. It lacks a known antigen. Qualities for individual bases were not recorded, and no much larger clone is one base off. The data were obtained in a study of early T cells in non-severe SARS-CoV-2 infection (dated by TCRdb to the early 2020s). Notes on the research overall: Because TCR sequencing was done on bulk RNA from unsorted whole blood, the alpha and beta chains could not be paired.

Library generation was performed with 5' RACE. The data were produced on a NextSeq 500. In the TCR library protocol, unique molecular identifiers were attached to individual cDNA molecules to correct for PCR bias and sequencing error. Both TCR alpha and beta chains were sequenced, and tight co-correlation was observed between alpha and beta sequence abundances in each sample. As for the authors' bioinformatics: Decombinator V4 was used to annotate the V gene, J gene and CDR3 of the TCR sequences. TCRs were defined as expanded if a significant change between any two time points was detected under a Poisson model with p below 0.0001. TCR abundances were normalised to the total number of TCRs sequenced in each sample and reported as counts per million. VDJdb, accessed on 1 November 2021, was searched for TCRs annotated for CMV, EBV and SARS-CoV-2, and TCRs annotated for more than one antigen were excluded. The raw public data were reprocessed by TCRdb itself: fastp quality trimming at Q25, MiXCR clonotype calling, in-frame beta chains only. Identical CDR3 proteins give one entry, which carries the most common genes and DNA. For this entry, the V and J calls and clone size follow TCRdb and not the study's own pipeline. The sample table lists 85,000 to 100,000 distinct CDR3 sequences, roughly 11% of them with a count of one. The top ten hold under 5% of the sample.

A case-control design nested within a healthcare worker cohort in London, UK, was used, with weekly nasopharyngeal swab PCR tests and blood sampling performed. Healthcare workers were recruited during the week of the UK lockdown, between 23 and 31 March 2020, and followed weekly for up to about 15 weeks. General conclusions and limits of the study: VDJdb matching was skewed toward anti-spike CD8 responses and likely underestimated virus-specific expansions, missing private and CD4 specificities.

The source was whole blood, collected at baseline. The clonotype comes from an adult who was a healthcare worker with PCR-confirmed SARS-CoV-2 infection or an uninfected control (not recorded which).

The DNA sequence follows: TGTGCCAGCAGCTTAGACATAAAGAACACTGAAGCTTTCTTT. Its protein product is CASSLDIKNTEAFF. In this chain, TRBV3-1 is recombined with TRBJ1-1, with no confident D gene call. V gives up 5 bases and J gives up 1 base, and the segment between their germline ends measures 11 bases. CDR1 and CDR2, looked up from the germline V gene (reference sequence), are LGHDT and YNNKEL. The CDR3, from cysteine to phenylalanine, totals 14 residues. Left in the record is the CDR3 DNA by itself, 42 bases read in frame from the first base.